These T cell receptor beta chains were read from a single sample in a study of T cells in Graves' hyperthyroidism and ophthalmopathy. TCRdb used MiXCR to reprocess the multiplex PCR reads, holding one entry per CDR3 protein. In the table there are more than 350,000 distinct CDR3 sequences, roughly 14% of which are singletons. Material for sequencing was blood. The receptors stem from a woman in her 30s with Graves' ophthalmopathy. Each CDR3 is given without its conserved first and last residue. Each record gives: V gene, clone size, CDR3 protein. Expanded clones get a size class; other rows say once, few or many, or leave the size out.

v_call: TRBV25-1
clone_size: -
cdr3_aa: TSSESQLYNEQF

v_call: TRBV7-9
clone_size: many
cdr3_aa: ASSFRGDHNEQF

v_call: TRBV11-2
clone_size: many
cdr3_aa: ASSPRTSGVSYNEQF

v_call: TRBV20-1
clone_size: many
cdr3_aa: SVFGLRTVGYT

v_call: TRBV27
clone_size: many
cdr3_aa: ASSLSGTDAYEQY

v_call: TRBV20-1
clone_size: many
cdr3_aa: SARGPSYNSPLH

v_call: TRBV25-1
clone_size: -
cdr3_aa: ASRDSQETQY

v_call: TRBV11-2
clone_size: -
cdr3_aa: ASSSRLAGGSDTQY

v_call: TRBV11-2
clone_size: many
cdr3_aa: ASSLGGGGEQY

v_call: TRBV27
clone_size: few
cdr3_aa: ASTRLGMQDEQF

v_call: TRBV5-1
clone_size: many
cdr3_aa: ASSPGTGPGETQY

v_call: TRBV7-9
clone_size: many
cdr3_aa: ASTADMEGTYGYT

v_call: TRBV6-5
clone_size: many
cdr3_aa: ASSYTGTGVGGELF

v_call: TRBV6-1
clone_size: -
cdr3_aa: ASTILGWQGSSSSQGQPQH

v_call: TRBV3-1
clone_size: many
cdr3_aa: ASSQEPSGVETQY

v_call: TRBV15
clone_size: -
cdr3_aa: ATCRGGLAGGRGGTDTQY

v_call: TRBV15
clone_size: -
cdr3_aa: ANSLGQFLSPLH

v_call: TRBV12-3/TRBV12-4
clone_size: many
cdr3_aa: ASSSWQSGQPQH

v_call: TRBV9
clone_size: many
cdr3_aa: ASSVVAGGSLNTGELF

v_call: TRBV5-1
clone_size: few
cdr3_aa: ASSLAGKTNEKLF

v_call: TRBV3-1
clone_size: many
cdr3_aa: ASRDRGSGSPLH

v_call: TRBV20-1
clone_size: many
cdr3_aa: SARDSPGQGAHGYT

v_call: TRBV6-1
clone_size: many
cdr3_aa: ASRRITNEKLF

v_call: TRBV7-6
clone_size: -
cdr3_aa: ASSRDSSNEKLF

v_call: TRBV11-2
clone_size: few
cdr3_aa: ASSLVLGVMSAIQY

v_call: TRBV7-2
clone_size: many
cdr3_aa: ASSLVGQGGEKLF

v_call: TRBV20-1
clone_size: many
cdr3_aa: SASDVLWGIETEQY

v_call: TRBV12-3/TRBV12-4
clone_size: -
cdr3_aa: ASSRPRAGYTEAF

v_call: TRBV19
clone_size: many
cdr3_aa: ASTVARHTDTQY

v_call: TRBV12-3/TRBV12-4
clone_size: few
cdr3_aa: ASSLALRDEQY

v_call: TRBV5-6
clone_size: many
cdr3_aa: ASSLGLAGDNEQF

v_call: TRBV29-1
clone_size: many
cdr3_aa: SVQGGRNYGYT

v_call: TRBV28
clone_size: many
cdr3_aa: ASSGNRGTQPQH

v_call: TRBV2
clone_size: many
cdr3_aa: ASSLRQGSYNSPLH

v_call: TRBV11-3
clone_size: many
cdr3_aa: ASSLEVRANNEQF